This paragraph reports one T cell receptor beta chain. The data belong to a study of CD8+ T cells in alopecia areata. Germline-derived CDR1 and CDR2 are MGHRA and YSYEKL. The CDR3 has 13 amino acids. Trimming removed 1 base from V and 2 bases from J, with 5 bases in between. Treatment in this sample: oral pan-JAK inhibitor, 5-10 mg twice daily. Reverse transcribed after extraction, RNA yielded cDNA as the sequencing template. Clones were sequenced by immunoSEQ multiplex PCR, and TCRdb holds only the in-frame ones, with some missing. Of roughly 200,000 clones listed, roughly two fifths are singletons. This chain connects TRBV4-1 to TRBJ2-5; D gene unclear. The sequence was obtained from a human donor with alopecia areata. This specimen was CD4+ T cells sorted from blood, taken at roughly week 36, from a patient treated with tofacitinib. The CDR3: CASSQGVQETQYF. CDR3 bases: TGCGCCAGCAGCCAAGGGGTTCAAGAGACCCAGTACTTC.